A single sample is the source of the 6 T cell receptor beta chains below, sequenced in a study of regulatory T cells in long-lasting Graves disease. Library construction for TCR beta used iRepertoire HTBI primers and Arm-PCR of CDR3 regions. TCRdb independently ran MiXCR on the multiplex PCR reads; one entry per CDR3 protein. This sample has 550,000 to 600,000 distinct CDR3 sequences, with around 15% found just once. Time point reported: newly diagnosed GD, antithyroid drugs for less than 3 months. Extracted RNA from PBMCs served as the source of the TCR library. The same data also contributed to another study, on T cells in Graves' hyperthyroidism and ophthalmopathy.

The sample consisted of peripheral blood mononuclear cells (PBMCs), taken at new diagnosis, from a patient treated with antithyroid drugs. Every receptor here comes from a man aged 18 to 35 with Graves disease.

This chain connects TRBV24-1 to TRBJ2-5, with D perhaps TRBD1 (6 bases). Germline CDR1 KGHDR, CDR2 SFDVKD. V dropped 2 bases and J dropped 5 bases, with 17 bases sitting between them. This CDR3 has 16 residues. The CDR3, as DNA: TGTGCCACCAGTGATTCACAGGGCGGCTCAACTGAGACCCAGTACTTC. Translating it yields CATSDSQGGSTETQYF.

The DNA of the CDR3 is TGTGCCAGCAGCTCCCGGACAGGGGCGAGTGGAAACACCATATATTTT. This codes for CASSSRTGASGNTIYF. This chain joins TRBV5-6 and TRBJ1-3, with 9 bases identical to TRBD1. The V segment lost 3 bases and the J segment 3 bases; nucleotides outside the gene matches: 7. Germline lookup yields CDR1 SGHDT and CDR2 YYEEEE. This CDR3 has 16 residues.

The V gene is TRBV4-1, the J gene TRBJ2-5, with TRBD2 matching 7 bases. Losses at the gene ends were 1 base for V and 1 base for J; bases not matched to a gene: 3. Germline values: CDR1 MGHRA, CDR2 YSYEKL. The CDR3 consists of 15 residues. In nucleotides, the CDR3 is TGCGCCAGCAGCCAAGTCGGACTAGTCCAAGAGACCCAGTACTTC. Protein: CASSQVGLVQETQYF.

This clonotype appeared many times. The V and J genes are TRBV12-3 or TRBV12-4 and TRBJ2-7; perhaps TRBD2 as D (5 bases). CDR3 length: 14 amino acids. V gave up 5 bases and J gave up 0 bases, with 11 bases separating them. DNA of the CDR3: TGTGCCAGCAGTCGGGGATACGTCTCCTACGAGCAGTACTTC. Protein product: CASSRGYVSYEQYF.

The chain combines TRBV28 with TRBJ1-5, with D tentatively TRBD1 (5 bases). Trimming pared 6 bases from V and 0 bases from J, leaving 18 bases between. CDR1 and CDR2 (germline): MDHEN, SYDVKM. The CDR3 is made up of 17 amino acids. The DNA for the CDR3 is TGTGCCAGCAGGGTCCACGCTGGGGCCCTTAGCAATCAGCCCCAGCATTTT. Its protein is CASRVHAGALSNQPQHF.

The chain is built from TRBV5-1 and TRBJ2-5, with 11 positions matching TRBD2. The germline V gene has CDR1 SGHRS and CDR2 YFSETQ. J gave up 5 bases and V 3 bases, and 18 bases lay outside the gene matches. There are 19 residues in the CDR3. The DNA for the CDR3 is TGCGCCAGCAGCTCCCCCCGTCGTCTAGCGGGAGGAGAATCGGAGACCCAGTACTTC. This translates into CASSSPRRLAGGESETQYF.